There are many counts of the clone carrying this T cell receptor beta chain. Its specificity is not known. This specimen belongs to a study of T cells after yellow fever vaccination. Study details: Low-cell-number fractions were prepared with SMART-Seq v4 Ultra Low Input. Regarding the study as a whole: Subsequent booster samples again held most clones from primary vaccination (96% CD4, 88% CD8).

A universal primer site and UMIs were added as TCR cDNA was made by 5'RACE template switching. MiXCR, applied by TCRdb to the 5' RACE reads, yields one record per CDR3 protein. This table has over 150,000 distinct CDR3 sequences, approximately 6.2% appearing once. CDR3 length: 13 amino acids. Germline assignment: CDR1 DFQATT and CDR2 SNEGSKA (reference sequence). V shed 2 bases, J shed 3 bases, and the junction held 1 base outside the gene matches. This sequence was found in a man between 18 and 35 years old who received the YFV17D yellow fever vaccine. The chain carries TRBV20-1 and TRBJ2-7; 10 bases line up with TRBD1. This material consisted of CD4+ T cells sorted from PBMCs, taken on the day of the first yellow fever vaccination. The DNA for the CDR3 is TGCAGTGCTAGAAGGGACAGGGGCTACGAGCAGTACTTC. Its translation is CSARRDRGYEQYF.